The T cell receptor (beta chain) under discussion was sequenced for a study of molecular identifiers for immune sequencing clone quantification listed by TCRdb under 2018. Regarding the complete study: For a replicate experiment, RNA from around 20,000 or 100,000 naive CD8 T cells was divided into five aliquots, of which four were sequenced. This methods study benchmarked molecular-identifier clustering-based TCR repertoire sequencing (MIDCIRS) and TCR RNA copy counting, using CD8 T cells to do so.

Study-wide findings and limitations: In CMV-specific effector cells, over 99% of molecules were held by clones above 20 RNA copies, whereas under 1% of molecules were held by such clones in naive cells. Highly expanded clone sizes could be underestimated because identical TCR molecules may share a barcode. When barcode sub-clustering was omitted, TCR diversity was inflated by chimeric consensus sequences, with chimeras reaching as high as 47%. Even against a background of some 1 million naive CD8 T cells, spiked-in Jurkat TCR RNA amounting to a single cell's worth was reported to be detectable. About 3 recovered TCR RNA copies per cell were obtained by modeling, versus roughly 9.1 by digital PCR, implying a capture efficiency of about 30%. The naive libraries included spiked-in Jurkat TCR RNA (about nine copies' worth), and this RNA is not part of the donor repertoire.

The method behind the library was PCR. Sequencing instrument: Illumina HiSeq 4000. Preparation of bulk TCR libraries followed a previously described approach, with the TCR primers listed in Table S5. Total RNA was purified with the Qiagen AllPrep DNA/RNA kit. Before any analysis, reads coming from multiple sequencing runs of the same library were combined into one pool. The study's own analysis went as follows. Reads were retained only if their TCR constant sequence matched exactly, and those retained reads were trimmed to 150 nt and grouped according to their 12-nt molecular barcodes. Within each barcode group, reads were sub-clustered at a 15% Levenshtein threshold, and quality-weighted consensus sequences were built per RNA molecule. Non-functional sequences were removed, as were lower-count sequences one edit away from another. Based on fitting two negative binomial distributions, any barcode sub-cluster with under 20% of the maximum read count was discarded. The raw public reads went through TCRdb reprocessing: fastp at Q25, MiXCR clone calling, in-frame beta chains kept. Every CDR3 protein is listed once, alongside the most common genes and DNA of its rows. The V and J calls and clone size are TCRdb's, not the authors'. A total of approximately 9,000 distinct CDR3 sequences appear in this sample, over 13% of them only once. Approximately 1.5% of the sample is in the top ten clones.

Relative to its sample, this clonotype is medium-sized (0.01 to 0.1%). Which antigen it targets is not known. Per-base quality was not reported, and no clone a single base away is much larger than it. Libraries of naive CD8 T cells were built from anywhere between roughly 17,000 and 1,100,000 sorted cells, with 10%, 30% or 50% of the purified RNA used. Naive CD8 T cells, defined as CD8+CD4-CCR7+CD45RA+, were FACS-sorted into RLT Plus buffer on a BD FACSAria II. Approximately nine TCR copies' worth of Jurkat RNA were spiked into 20,000-1,000,000 naive CD8 T cell samples to test detection sensitivity. CD8 T cells were enriched with RosetteSep CD8+ T Cell Enrichment Cocktail and Ficoll-Paque, followed by ACK red cell lysis. Material for sequencing was naive CD8+ T cells from blood, with Jurkat cell RNA spiked in. The sample's cell subset or site label is to be understood as: FACS-sorted CD8+CD4-CCR7+CD45RA+ naive T cells. The sequence was collected from a human donor in good health. Some libraries in this study had Jurkat cell RNA spiked in.

The sequenced DNA: TGTGCCAGCAGTTTATACAGGGGCTCTGGGGCCAACGTCCTGACTTTC. Translated, it gives CASSLYRGSGANVLTF. Rearrangement joined TRBV28 to TRBJ2-6; 7 nucleotides in the junction match TRBD1. Including cysteine and phenylalanine, the CDR3 has 16 amino acids. Of the read, only the CDR3 DNA is kept; its 48 bases are in frame from base 1. Trimming takes 1 base off V and 0 bases off J; junction bases not matched to a gene: 0. CDR1 and CDR2 are read off the germline V gene as MDHEN and SYDVKM.